This TCR beta chain was sequenced during a study of cytomegalovirus exposure and HLA in healthy donors. Amplification used 60 Vbeta primers and 13 Jbeta primers. Profiled with immunoSEQ multiplex PCR; TCRdb holds only in-frame clones, not every one. The sample contains about 150,000 clones, 85% of which appear only once. Study-level findings and limits: Later analysis revealed greater clonal expansion in HLA-associated TCR beta chains than in equally common others.

This clone was counted a few times. The antigen remains unidentified. Between the trimmed V and J ends, which lost 0 bases and 1 base, there was a span of 9 bases. This CDR3 comprises 16 residues. Per the germline V gene, CDR1 is LGHNA and CDR2 is YNFKEQ. Sequenced: PBMCs. The TCR originated in a boy aged 2 to 9 in good health and CMV-seronegative. J is TRBJ2-2 and V is TRBV4-2; D call uncertain. The CDR3 is CASSQESRRNTGELFF. CDR3 bases: TGTGCCAGCAGCCAAGAATCCAGGCGGAACACCGGGGAGCTGTTTTTT.